The 14 T cell receptor beta chains reported below all come from one sample, sequenced in a study of siplizumab effects on memory and regulatory T cells. The assay was immunoSEQ multiplex PCR, and TCRdb's table has in-frame clones only and misses some. The sample records some 100,000 clones, roughly 93% being singletons. Sequenced input: CD8+ T cells sorted from blood. All receptors derive from a human donor in good health.

The genes are TRBV4-1 and TRBJ2-7; D unclear. The CDR3 is 15 residues long. From germline, CDR1 is MGHRA and CDR2 YSYEKL. The V gene lost 1 base and the J gene lost 1 base, with 11 bases spanning the gap. CDR3 nucleotides: TGCGCCAGCAGCCAAGCTATCGCAGGATCCTACGAGCAGTACTTC. This gives the protein CASSQAIAGSYEQYF.

This chain uses TRBV4-3 with TRBJ1-2; TRBD1 might be the D (5 bases). Trimming took off 0 bases at V and 8 bases at J, with 22 bases between the two ends. The CDR3 runs 17 residues. CDR1 is LGHNA and CDR2 is YSLEER in the germline V gene. The CDR3 loop is CASSQDSLAGTYLGYTF. The CDR3 region has the DNA TGCGCCAGCAGCCAAGATAGTCTGGCAGGGACTTATTTGGGCTACACCTTC.

The chain recombines TRBV2 with TRBJ2-1; D perhaps matches TRBD1 (7 bases). Trimming shortened V by 4 bases and J by 6 bases, and 22 bases separated the two germline ends. This CDR3 contains 17 residues. The germline CDR1 and CDR2 sequences are SNHLY and FYNNEI. The CDR3 coding sequence is TGTGCCAGCAGTGGCGGGACAGACTCACAACCGTCCAATGAGCAGTTCTTC. It translates to CASSGGTDSQPSNEQFF. The full variable domain, rest sourced from reference TRBV2 and TRBJ2-1, is EPEVTQTPSHQVTQMGQEVILRCVPISNHLYFYWYRQILGQKVEFLVSFYNNEISEKSEIFDDQFSVERPDGSNFTLKIRSTKLEDSAMYFCASSGGTDSQPSNEQFFGPGTRLTVL.

This clone turned up a few times. At one end the junction does not follow the germline gene, possibly because of a read error. J is TRBJ1-6 and V is TRBV5-1; D call uncertain. The V gene's germline CDR1 is SGHRS and CDR2 YFSETQ. This CDR3 comprises 13 residues. CDR3 region: CASSLEYSSPLHF. The CDR3 coding sequence is TGCGCCAGCAGCTTGGAGTATAGTTCACCCCTCCACTTT.

This chain uses TRBV2 with TRBJ2-1, with 9 nucleotides matching TRBD1. Trimming took 7 bases from V and 6 from J; bases not matched to a gene: 7. Germline CDR1 and CDR2: SNHLY and FYNNEI. This CDR3 spans 14 amino acids. Here the CDR3 reads CASTGQGRVNEQFF. The CDR3 coding sequence is TGTGCCAGCACCGGACAGGGGAGGGTCAATGAGCAGTTCTTC.

The chain is built from TRBV7-9 and TRBJ2-1; D gene ambiguous. Trimming cost V 1 base and J 6 bases, with 13 bases left between them. The CDR3 has 15 amino acids. The germline V gene encodes CDR1 SEHNR and CDR2 FQNEAQ (reference sequence). The CDR3 DNA reads as TGTGCCAGCAGCTTAGTGGAAGTAGGGTCCAATGAGCAGTTCTTC. It codes for CASSLVEVGSNEQFF.

This chain connects TRBV7-9 to TRBJ2-3; 9 bases fit TRBD2. The ends lost 5 bases at V and 1 base at J; junction bases unmatched: 1. The CDR3 totals 14 residues. Per germline, CDR1 SEHNR and CDR2 FQNEAQ (reference sequence). This chain's CDR3 is CASSRTSGTDTQYF. The CDR3, as DNA: TGTGCCAGCAGCCGGACTAGCGGCACAGATACGCAGTATTTT.

The chain is built from TRBV7-8 and TRBJ2-1, with D possibly being TRBD2 (7 bases). Between the trimmed V and J ends, which lost 8 bases and 5 bases, there was a span of 16 bases. Germline CDR1 is SGHVS and CDR2 is FQNEAQ. The length of the CDR3 is 14 residues. Written as DNA, the CDR3 is TGTGCCAGCGTGGCGGGGGCTCGTAACAATGAGCAGTTCTTC. Encoded protein: CASVAGARNNEQFF.

This clone was picked up one time. This chain joins TRBV7-9 and TRBJ1-5; no definite D call. CDR1 and CDR2 (germline): SEHNR, FQNEAQ (reference sequence). The CDR3 is 15 amino acids. The germline V and J ends were trimmed by 1 base and 9 bases, with 16 bases remaining between them. The DNA for the CDR3 is TGTGCCAGCAGCTTAGGCCCGGGTATTGGGCGGCCCCAGCATTTT. The encoded protein is CASSLGPGIGRPQHF.

V is TRBV4-3 and J is TRBJ2-1, with a weak D call TRBD2 (5 bases). Trimming stripped 1 base from V and 5 bases from J, with 12 bases between. From germline, CDR1 is LGHNA and CDR2 YSLEER. This CDR3 has 15 amino acids. The CDR3 DNA is TGCGCCAGCAGCCAAGGATTGCGGACTGACAATGAGCAGTTCTTC. Its protein is CASSQGLRTDNEQFF.

This clone has just one count. The chain uses TRBV9 and TRBJ2-2; 9 positions match TRBD2. Germline V gives CDR1 SGDLS, CDR2 YYNGEE. V gave up 0 bases and J gave up 4 bases; unmatched junction bases: 4. The CDR3 consists of 16 residues. DNA of the CDR3: TGTGCCAGCAGCGTAGGTGGCGGGGGGGCCACCGGGGAGCTGTTTTTT. It yields the protein CASSVGGGGATGELFF.

The V call is TRBV10-3, the J call TRBJ2-3; TRBD2 is a possible D gene (6 bases). The ends were cut back, 3 bases at V and 0 bases at J, with 13 bases in the middle. This CDR3 region has 16 residues. Germline assignment: CDR1 ENHRY and CDR2 SYGVKD. Written as DNA, the CDR3 is TGTGCCATCAGTGACGGGTTGGCGGGGAGCACAGATACGCAGTATTTT. Residues: CAISDGLAGSTDTQYF.

The chain has TRBV2 and TRBJ2-1; 13 bases align to TRBD2. Trimming removed 6 bases from V and 5 bases from J; junction bases left unmatched: 4. Germline V lookup: CDR1 SNHLY, CDR2 FYNNEI. CDR3 length equals 15 residues. CDR3 in DNA: TGTGCCAGCAGCCCCACTAGCGGGGGGGACAATGAGCAGTTCTTC. Translation gives CASSPTSGGDNEQFF.

The chain links TRBV6-1 to TRBJ1-2; weak D call: TRBD1 (6 bases). This CDR3 has 14 residues. Trimming took 2 bases from V and 2 from J, leaving 9 bases between them. Germline-derived CDR1 and CDR2 are MNHNS and SASEGT. As DNA, the CDR3 is TGTGCCAGCAGTGAATTGGGACACAACTATGGCTACACCTTC. This gives the protein CASSELGHNYGYTF.